This T cell receptor (beta chain) was sequenced during a study of identical twins' blood T cells. The donors were healthy female monozygous twins, three pairs in total. Regarding the study as a whole: Each donor's most abundant TCRbeta clonotypes shared more CDR3 sequences with her twin than unrelated donors.

One entry per CDR3 protein, called by TCRdb with MiXCR from the 5' RACE reads. The sample records fewer than 450,000 distinct CDR3 sequences, roughly 27% being singletons. V was shortened by 0 bases and J by 10 bases, with 14 bases between the two germline ends. The length of the CDR3 is 14 residues. The germline CDR1 and CDR2 sequences are SGDLS and YYNGEE. Turning to this clonotype: What it binds is not known.

The sequenced sample was PBMCs. The sequence derives from a woman aged 18-55 years in good health. This chain joins TRBV9 and TRBJ2-1; perhaps TRBD2 as D (5 bases). As DNA, the CDR3 is TGTGCCAGCAGCGTAGGAGGTGGAGGATCCGAGCAGTTCTTC. Amino acid sequence: CASSVGGGGSEQFF.